The clone carrying this T cell receptor (beta chain) was observed many times. What it binds is not known. The data are from a study of prognosis after radiotherapy for stage I lung cancer. Across the whole study: The 10 to 15 male and about six female patients were aged roughly 50 to 90, median around 74 years.

Genomic DNA yielded TCR beta CDR3, amplified by two-round multiplex PCR. For every TRBV and TRBJ gene, a specific primer was used in first-round PCR. Via MiXCR, TCRdb re-called the multiplex PCR reads, giving one row per CDR3 protein. Seen here are over 20,000 distinct CDR3 sequences, 35% to 45% observed once, and the top ten hold around 50%. This CDR3 has 12 residues. Trimming removed 6 bases from V and 3 bases from J, with 7 bases in between. CDR1 and CDR2 (germline): SNHLY, FYNNEI. Study results and caveats: Usage of the TRBV and TRBJ genes (in patients with versus without metastases) was reportedly different.

The input for sequencing was PBMCs, taken before or after stereotactic body radiation therapy (not recorded which). The chain carries TRBV2 and TRBJ2-3; D may be TRBD1 (6 bases). The receptor was isolated from a donor aged 50 or older with non-small cell lung cancer. The CDR3 is CASRTGTDTQYF. The CDR3 DNA is TGTGCCAGCAGAACAGGGACAGATACGCAGTATTTT.